Listed below are T cell receptor beta chains from one sample, sequenced in a study of cytomegalovirus exposure and HLA in healthy donors. Measured with immunoSEQ multiplex PCR; TCRdb has only the in-frame clones, and not every one. The sample carries approximately 200,000 clones, 70% to 90% recorded once. Sequenced input: PBMCs. These receptors all come from a woman younger than 30 in good health and CMV-seronegative. The CDR3 runs from the conserved cysteine through the conserved F or W. The D gene is left open where the match is weak. For some rows the clone size is stated as once, few or many, or as a class when expanded; others skip it.

>.|TRBD1|TRBJ1-2|TRBV2
CASSAMQGASNYGYTF
TGTGCCAGCAGCGCCATGCAGGGGGCCTCTAACTATGGCTACACCTTC
>.|TRBD1|TRBJ2-3|TRBV10-2
CATVGTGGTDTQYF
TGCGCGACCGTGGGGACAGGGGGAACAGATACGCAGTATTTT
>.|TRBD2|TRBJ2-5|TRBV19
CASSISSGTSETQYF
TGTGCCAGTAGTATCTCTAGCGGGACCTCAGAGACCCAGTACTTC
>.|TRBD2|TRBJ2-1|TRBV5-6
CASSGLAGAVGEQFF
TGTGCCAGCAGCGGACTAGCGGGAGCGGTGGGTGAGCAGTTCTTC
>.|.|TRBJ1-2|TRBV30
CAWSRPGFYGYTF
TGTGCCTGGAGCCGTCCCGGGTTCTATGGCTACACCTTC
>.|.|TRBJ1-1|TRBV28
CASSFRGNQPRAFF
TGTGCCAGCAGTTTTAGAGGGAACCAACCAAGAGCTTTCTTT
>.|TRBD2|TRBJ2-1|TRBV7-2
CASSARTSGRTNEQFF
TGTGCCAGCAGCGCCCGGACTAGCGGGAGAACCAATGAGCAGTTCTTC
>.|.|TRBJ2-1|TRBV30
CAWSVWGLNEQFF
TGTGCCTGGAGCGTGTGGGGACTCAATGAGCAGTTCTTC
>.|.|TRBJ2-1|TRBV4-2
CASSQDQDGLTGFF
TGTGCCAGCAGCCAAGATCAAGACGGACTTACGGGGTTCTTC
>.|TRBD2|TRBJ2-1|TRBV29-1
CSVGAGGLAEQFF
TGCAGCGTTGGCGCGGGAGGTTTGGCTGAGCAGTTCTTC
>.|TRBD2|TRBJ2-3|TRBV5-6
CASSSRLAGGPEGPDTQYF
TGTGCCAGCAGCTCGAGACTAGCGGGAGGGCCTGAGGGCCCAGATACGCAGTATTTT
>.|TRBD1|TRBJ1-4|TRBV5-6
CASRRQGQNEKLFF
TGTGCCAGCAGACGACAGGGACAGAATGAAAAACTGTTTTTT
>.|TRBD1|TRBJ1-5|TRBV28
CASSLGWGQGVWQPQHF
TGTGCCAGCAGTTTAGGGTGGGGACAGGGGGTTTGGCAGCCCCAGCATTTT
>once|TRBD1|TRBJ1-2|TRBV27
CASSYGQGAWDYTF
TGTGCCAGCAGCTACGGACAGGGGGCGTGGGACTACACCTTC
>.|.|TRBJ1-5|TRBV27
CASSLWGTSSNQPQHF
TGTGCCAGCAGTTTATGGGGGACAAGTAGCAATCAGCCCCAGCATTTT
>.|TRBD2|TRBJ2-7|TRBV5-1
CASSLSSGRAYEQYF
TGCGCCAGCAGCTTGAGTAGCGGGAGGGCCTACGAGCAGTACTTC
>.|.|TRBJ1-1|TRBV27
CASGDLEIQGNTEAFF
TGTGCCAGCGGGGATCTCGAAATACAGGGTAACACTGAAGCTTTCTTT
>.|TRBD2|TRBJ2-5|TRBV27
CASSLRLAGGETQYF
TGTGCCAGCAGTCTTAGACTAGCGGGAGGGGAGACCCAGTACTTC
>.|TRBD2|TRBJ2-1|TRBV19
CASSLRESNEQFF
TGTGCCAGTAGTTTGCGGGAGAGCAATGAGCAGTTCTTC
>once|.|TRBJ2-5|TRBV28
CASSLRAFRQVQETQYF
TGTGCCAGCAGTTTAAGAGCCTTCCGACAGGTTCAAGAGACCCAGTACTTC
>.|TRBD2|TRBJ2-5|TRBV25-1
CASSEHVGLAGWETQYF
TGTGCCAGCAGTGAACATGTTGGACTAGCGGGGTGGGAGACCCAGTACTTC
>.|.|TRBJ2-4|TRBV15
CATSRDLGAKNIQYF
TGTGCCACCAGCAGAGATCTAGGAGCCAAAAACATTCAGTACTTC
>.|.|TRBJ2-5|TRBV30
CAWSRGETQYF
TGTGCCTGGAGCAGAGGGGAGACCCAGTACTTC
>.|TRBD2|TRBJ2-1|TRBV5-1
CASSPGLGFSDEQFF
TGCGCCAGCAGCCCGGGACTAGGCTTTTCAGATGAGCAGTTCTTC
>.|TRBD1|TRBJ2-1|TRBV28
CASSPRTGGLNEQFF
TGTGCCAGCAGTCCGCGGACAGGGGGCTTGAATGAGCAGTTCTTC
>.|.|TRBJ2-2|TRBV11-2
CASSLLAGRNTGELFF
TGTGCCAGCAGCTTACTTGCAGGTCGAAACACCGGGGAGCTGTTTTTT
>.|TRBD1|TRBJ2-1|TRBV10-2
CASSGGQGQNEQFF
TGCGCCAGCAGTGGGGGACAGGGGCAGAATGAGCAGTTCTTC
>.|.|TRBJ2-6|TRBV7-9
CATELQQGANVLTF
TGTGCCACCGAACTGCAACAGGGGGCCAACGTCCTGACTTTC
>.|TRBD1|TRBJ2-1|TRBV13
CASGPQGYNEQFF
TGTGCCAGCGGGCCACAGGGGTACAATGAGCAGTTCTTC
>.|.|TRBJ1-3|TRBV11-2
CASRPEAVGGNTIYF
TGTGCCAGCCGGCCGGAGGCAGTAGGTGGAAACACCATATATTTT
>few|TRBD2|TRBJ2-7|TRBV6-5
CASRPGLYQREQYF
TGTGCCAGCCGTCCGGGACTATACCAGAGAGAGCAGTACTTC
>.|.|TRBJ1-2|TRBV2
CASRKQAWGGGYTF
TGTGCCAGCAGAAAACAGGCTTGGGGGGGTGGCTACACCTTC
>.|TRBD2|TRBJ2-1|TRBV27
CASSFSSPGLADPYEQFF
TGTGCCAGCAGTTTCTCGAGCCCGGGACTAGCGGATCCTTATGAGCAGTTCTTC
>.|.|TRBJ1-1|TRBV30
CAWWAELEAFF
TGTGCCTGGTGGGCCGAATTAGAAGCTTTCTTT
>.|TRBD1|TRBJ2-7|TRBV5-1
CASSSTGTGVTYEQYF
TGCGCCAGCAGCTCTACCGGGACAGGCGTAACCTACGAGCAGTACTTC
>once|TRBD2|TRBJ2-5|TRBV28
CASSKAGQETQYF
TGTGCCAGCAGTAAAGCGGGACAAGAGACCCAGTACTTC
>once|TRBD2|TRBJ2-7|TRBV28
CASSPQDGTRRYEQYF
TGTGCCAGCTCACCACAAGACGGGACTAGGAGGTACGAGCAGTACTTC
>.|TRBD2|TRBJ2-7|TRBV28
CASSPLLAGGPGYEQYF
TGTGCCAGCAGCCCCCTCCTAGCGGGAGGCCCAGGCTACGAGCAGTACTTC
>.|TRBD2|TRBJ2-1|TRBV6-1
CASNSKAGGPNEQFF
TGTGCCAGTAATTCCAAGGCGGGAGGGCCGAATGAGCAGTTCTTC
>.|TRBD1|TRBJ2-5|TRBV15
CATSRTGGKETQYF
TGTGCCACCAGTAGGACAGGGGGGAAAGAGACCCAGTACTTC
>once|TRBD1|TRBJ1-1|TRBV28
CASSTGGGVKTEAFF
TGTGCCAGCAGTACCGGAGGGGGCGTCAAAACTGAAGCTTTCTTT
>.|.|TRBJ2-2|TRBV28
CASSSYTGELFF
TGTGCCAGCAGTTCTTACACCGGGGAGCTGTTTTTT
>.|.|TRBJ2-3|TRBV10-3
CAISDGPGVDTQYF
TGTGCCATCAGTGATGGTCCAGGGGTGGATACGCAGTATTTT
>.|TRBD2|TRBJ2-1|TRBV7-9
CASSFLAGVGNEQFF
TGTGCCAGCAGCTTTCTAGCGGGAGTGGGCAATGAGCAGTTCTTC
>.|.|TRBJ2-7|TRBV11-1
CASSRRTASYYEQYF
TGTGCCAGCAGCCGTAGGACAGCTTCGTACTACGAGCAGTACTTC
>.|.|TRBJ1-1|TRBV27
CASRTGGLMDTEAFF
TGTGCCAGCAGGACGGGGGGCCTAATGGACACTGAAGCTTTCTTT
>few|.|TRBJ1-2|TRBV6-4
CASSQGRNYGYTF
TGTGCCAGCAGTCAGGGTAGGAACTATGGCTACACCTTC
>.|TRBD1|TRBJ1-4|TRBV4-1
CASSHPMGQFRTNEKLFF
TGCGCCAGCAGCCATCCGATGGGACAGTTCCGGACTAATGAAAAACTGTTTTTT
>once|TRBD1|TRBJ2-7|TRBV27
CASSLSGTVSSYEQYF
TGTGCCAGCAGTTTGTCCGGGACAGTGAGCTCCTACGAGCAGTACTTC
>.|TRBD1|TRBJ1-4|TRBV4-1
CASSQETGGVDDEKLFF
TGCGCCAGCAGCCAAGAGACAGGGGGAGTTGATGATGAAAAACTGTTTTTT